Listed here is a single TCR beta chain. What it recognizes is unknown. A junction end diverges from the germline sequence, so it may reflect a read error. This entry belongs to a study of tumor-infiltrating lymphocytes in primary liver carcinoma. Study at large: Donors had hepatocellular carcinoma or combined HCC and intrahepatic cholangiocarcinoma. The study, taken as a whole, reports: Tumor-adjacent and tumor-blood pairs overlapped less than tumor region pairs did.

The CDR3 runs 14 residues. Co-extracted RNA and DNA came from roughly 20-30 mg of unsorted bulk tissue. Those sampled were patients whose primary liver carcinoma was treated by surgical resection. Samples were taken from five separate regions (per tumor). A primer in the constant region served to generate TCR beta cDNA from approximately 500 ng of total RNA. Slightly modified ARM-PCR served as the procedure for the TCR beta libraries. These libraries came from three rounds of nested multiplex PCR. TRBV1-TRBV30 forward and Cbeta reverse primers drove the first two approximately 10-cycle rounds. TCRdb fed the multiplex PCR reads into MiXCR, producing one record per CDR3 protein. The sample lists roughly 100,000 distinct CDR3 sequences; about four fifths were seen once.

Sample: liver tumor tissue from sampling region 3. Subset meaning: tumor region T3, left-lateral pole. The rearrangement joins TRBV12-3 or TRBV12-4 to TRBJ2-5, with D unresolved. This TCR was recovered from a man aged 35 to 55 with primary liver carcinoma and hepatitis B virus infection. CDR3 residues: CVSSLSGVPETQYF. CDR3 nucleotides: TGTGTCAGCAGTTTGTCAGGAGTGCCAGAGACCCAGTACTTC.